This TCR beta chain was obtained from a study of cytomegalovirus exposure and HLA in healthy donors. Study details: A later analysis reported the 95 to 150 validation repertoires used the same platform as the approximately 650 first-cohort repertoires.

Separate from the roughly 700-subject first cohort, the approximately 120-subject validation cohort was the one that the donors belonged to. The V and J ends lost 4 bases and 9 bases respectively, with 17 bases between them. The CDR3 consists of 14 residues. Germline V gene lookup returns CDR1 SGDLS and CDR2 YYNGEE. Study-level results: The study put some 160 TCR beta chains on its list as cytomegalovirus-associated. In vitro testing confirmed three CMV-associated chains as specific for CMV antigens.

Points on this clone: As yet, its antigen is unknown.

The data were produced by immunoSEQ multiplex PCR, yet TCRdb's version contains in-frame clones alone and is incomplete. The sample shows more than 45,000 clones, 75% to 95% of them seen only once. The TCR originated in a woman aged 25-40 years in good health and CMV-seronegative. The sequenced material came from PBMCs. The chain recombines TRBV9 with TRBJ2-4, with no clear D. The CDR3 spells CASSPRIRGGIQYF. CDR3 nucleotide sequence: TGTGCCAGCAGCCCGCGCATCCGTGGTGGCATTCAGTACTTC.